One and the same sample provided the 14 T cell receptor beta chains below, sequenced in a study of high-grade serous ovarian cancer treatment subgroups. The data were produced by immunoSEQ multiplex PCR, yet TCRdb's version contains in-frame clones alone and is incomplete. The table includes about 2,100 clones, over 75% detected once. Tumor samples were taken before definitive surgery or chemotherapy. Sequencing was performed on tumor tissue. Receptor source: a human donor with high-grade serous ovarian cancer.

The count of this clone is one. The genes are TRBV5-1 and TRBJ2-5; D is perhaps TRBD2 (6 bases). Germline CDR1 is SGHRS and CDR2 is YFSETQ. Trimming shortened V by 2 bases and J by 11 bases, and 16 bases separated the two germline ends. The CDR3 runs to 13 residues. CDR3 in amino acids: CASSFGGSGEQYF. The CDR3 coding sequence is TGCGCCAGCAGCTTTGGGGGATCGGGGGAGCAGTACTTC.

The chain is built from TRBV30 and TRBJ2-3, with no clear D. The V end was cut by 4 bases, the J end by 2 bases, with 19 bases between. Germline CDR1 GTSNPN, CDR2 SVGIG (reference sequence). The CDR3 spans 16 residues. CDR3 in DNA: TGTGCCTGGAATTTAGGGCAGTCAATACCCACAGATACGCAGTATTTT. Its translation: CAWNLGQSIPTDTQYF.

This clone came up a few times. The gene calls are TRBV6-1 and TRBJ2-7; TRBD2 is a possible D gene (5 bases). CDR3 length: 13 amino acids. V shed 4 bases and J shed 2 bases, with 9 bases lying between them. Germline CDR1 and CDR2: MNHNS and SASEGT. CDR3 in DNA: TGTGCCAGCAGTGGGACTCATCCCTACGAGCAGTACTTC. It codes for CASSGTHPYEQYF.

This clone was detected once. J is TRBJ2-7 and V is TRBV7-2; D is unclear. Trimming removed 2 bases at V and 5 bases at J, with 7 bases between. CDR1 and CDR2 (germline): SGHTA, FQGNSA. CDR3 size: 12 residues. CDR3 protein: CASSLNSNEQYF. CDR3 bases: TGTGCCAGCAGCTTAAACAGCAACGAGCAGTACTTC.

V gene TRBV9 combines with J gene TRBJ1-3; 10 bases map to TRBD1. The CDR3 is made up of 15 amino acids. Germline V lookup: CDR1 SGDLS, CDR2 YYNGEE. V lost 5 bases, J lost 4 bases, and 6 bases stayed unmatched. Here the CDR3 reads CASSLDRGLGNTIYF. CDR3 sequence (DNA): TGTGCCAGCAGTCTGGACAGGGGGTTAGGAAACACCATATATTTT.

The rearrangement joins TRBV9 to TRBJ1-1, with a tentative D call TRBD1 (5 bases). Trimming shortened V by 2 bases and J by 3 bases, and 11 bases separated the two germline ends. CDR3 size: 14 residues. Germline V gene lookup returns CDR1 SGDLS and CDR2 YYNGEE. CDR3 nucleotides: TGTGCCAGCAGCGTCGGGGGGACCCACACTGAAGCTTTCTTT. Translating gives CASSVGGTHTEAFF.

The chain has TRBV5-6 and TRBJ2-5; 7 nucleotides agree with TRBD2. Germline values: CDR1 SGHDT, CDR2 YYEEEE. The CDR3 runs 19 residues. J was trimmed by 4 bases and V by 5 bases; bases with no gene match: 23. This CDR3 reads CASSSPKGLPLGEGETQYF. CDR3 bases: TGTGCCAGCAGTTCTCCAAAGGGACTACCTTTAGGGGAAGGAGAGACCCAGTACTTC.

V is TRBV6-1 and J is TRBJ2-5; the D is unclear. The length of the CDR3 is 11 residues. V dropped 4 bases and J dropped 4 bases, with 4 bases sitting between them. Germline CDR1 is MNHNS and CDR2 is SASEGT. The CDR3 DNA reads as TGTGCCAGCAGTGTTTCAGAGACCCAGTACTTC. Its protein product is CASSVSETQYF.

This clone showed up just a few times. This chain uses TRBV7-2 with TRBJ1-1, with 11 bases fitting TRBD1. V shed 5 bases, J shed 10 bases, and the junction held 9 bases outside the gene matches. The CDR3 runs to 14 residues. Germline V gene lookup returns CDR1 SGHTA and CDR2 FQGNSA. CDR3 region: CASSPQRGQGVAFF. The DNA for the CDR3 is TGTGCCAGCAGCCCGCAGCGGGGACAGGGGGTAGCTTTCTTT. Full variable domain (rest looked up from reference TRBV7-2 and TRBJ1-1): GAGVSQSPSNKVTEKGKDVELRCDPISGHTALYWYRQSLGQGLEFLIYFQGNSAPDKSGLPSDRFSAERTGGSVSTLTIQRTQQEDSAVYLCASSPQRGQGVAFFGQGTRLTVV.

The chain employs TRBV7-9 and TRBJ2-7; 12 nucleotides align to TRBD2. CDR3 length: 15 residues. Germline loops: CDR1 SEHNR, CDR2 FQNEAQ (reference sequence). Losses at the gene ends were 7 bases for V and 4 bases for J; bases not matched to a gene: 8. The CDR3 sequence is CASNRTSGTPYEQYF. Written as DNA, the CDR3 is TGTGCCAGCAACCGGACTAGCGGGACCCCGTACGAGCAGTACTTC.

The rearrangement links TRBV7-8 to TRBJ2-5; D unresolved. The J call is in doubt because the DNA end fits TRBJ2-7 better. The CDR3 sequence is 14 residues long. Germline V lookup: CDR1 SGHVS, CDR2 FQNEAQ. CDR3 coding DNA: TGTGCCAGCAGCTTACTCTTAAGCTCCTACGAGCAGTACTTC. This encodes CASSLLLSSYEQYF.

The chain combines TRBV6-5 with TRBJ2-7; 10 positions agree with TRBD2. V was pared by 6 bases and J by 2 bases, with 7 bases of the junction left unmatched. This CDR3 is built from 15 residues. CDR1 MNHEY and CDR2 SVGAGI come from the germline V gene. The CDR3 spells CASSPGTSAAYEQYF. The DNA of the CDR3 is TGTGCCAGCAGCCCCGGGACTAGCGCCGCCTACGAGCAGTACTTC.

The chain is built from TRBV4-3 and TRBJ2-7; TRBD1 is a possible D gene (5 bases). CDR1 and CDR2 from the germline V gene are LGHNA and YSLEER. CDR3 size: 15 residues. Trimming took 0 bases from V and 5 from J, leaving 14 bases between them. The CDR3 is CASSQDGNRYNEQYF. The CDR3 region has the DNA TGCGCCAGCAGCCAAGATGGCAACAGGTACAACGAGCAGTACTTC.

The chain has TRBV19 and TRBJ1-4; TRBD1 matches at 7 bases. V shed 5 bases and J 0 bases; nucleotides not matched to a gene: 6. The CDR3 runs 16 residues. Germline V gives CDR1 LNHDA, CDR2 SQIVND (reference sequence). CDR3 sequence (DNA): TGTGCCAGTAGTCCGGGACAGACGACAACTAATGAAAAACTGTTTTTT. This gives the protein CASSPGQTTTNEKLFF.